A selection of T cell receptor beta chains follows, all from one sample in a study of OX40 agonist ivuxolimab in advanced cancers. The protocol was immunoSEQ multiplex PCR, while the TCRdb copy is restricted to in-frame clones and leaves out a portion. The data contain about 120,000 clones, around 95% of them singletons. The material was CD4+ or CD8+ T cells sorted from blood, obtained in a trial of the OX40 agonist ivuxolimab. The source of these receptors is an adult with an advanced solid tumor such as melanoma, head and neck, liver or kidney cancer. Both conserved end residues are part of each CDR3. Fields, in order: CDR3 DNA, CDR3 protein, D gene, J gene, clone size, V gene. A D gene is named only where the DNA matches it firmly. Clone size is given for some rows only: seen once, a few or many times, or a class if the clone is expanded.

CDR3nt: TGTGCCAGCAGTCAAGAAGGGCGCAGTACGCAGTATTTT
CDR3aa: CASSQEGRSTQYF
d_gene: -
j_gene: TRBJ2-3
abundance: once
v_gene: TRBV7-9

CDR3nt: TGTGCCAGCAGGAGGACTAGCGGGGAGAAAAACATTCAGTACTTC
CDR3aa: CASRRTSGEKNIQYF
d_gene: TRBD2
j_gene: TRBJ2-4
abundance: -
v_gene: TRBV27

CDR3nt: TGTGCCAGCAGCTTAGGGCCGCCTAATTCACCCCTCCACTTT
CDR3aa: CASSLGPPNSPLHF
d_gene: -
j_gene: TRBJ1-6
abundance: -
v_gene: TRBV11-3

CDR3nt: TGTGCCAGCAGTCGAAGCGGGGGGGCCTACGAGCAGTACTTC
CDR3aa: CASSRSGGAYEQYF
d_gene: TRBD2
j_gene: TRBJ2-7
abundance: -
v_gene: TRBV7-3

CDR3nt: TGTGCTAGTGGCTCAGGGGGCCTGGATTCACCCCTCCACTTT
CDR3aa: CASGSGGLDSPLHF
d_gene: TRBD1
j_gene: TRBJ1-6
abundance: -
v_gene: TRBV12-5

CDR3nt: TGTGCCAGCAGCTTACAAACAGGGCTTACAGATACGCAGTATTTT
CDR3aa: CASSLQTGLTDTQYF
d_gene: -
j_gene: TRBJ2-3
abundance: -
v_gene: TRBV7-9

CDR3nt: TGTGCCAGTAGTTCTCCCGGACAGGGGGCGCGATATGGGGCCGCGGGGACCCTCCACTTT
CDR3aa: CASSSPGQGARYGAAGTLHF
d_gene: TRBD1
j_gene: TRBJ1-6
abundance: once
v_gene: TRBV19

CDR3nt: TGTGCCAGTAGTATCAGGGCCGAGGTGGTCACCGGGGAGCTGTTTTTT
CDR3aa: CASSIRAEVVTGELFF
d_gene: -
j_gene: TRBJ2-2
abundance: -
v_gene: TRBV19

CDR3nt: TGTGCCACCAGCGAAGACAGGGGCAATGAGCAGTTCTTC
CDR3aa: CATSEDRGNEQFF
d_gene: TRBD1
j_gene: TRBJ2-1
abundance: -
v_gene: TRBV15

CDR3nt: TGTGCCAGCAGTTGGGGTCTGACCGAGAGCAATCAGCCCCAGCATTTT
CDR3aa: CASSWGLTESNQPQHF
d_gene: -
j_gene: TRBJ1-5
abundance: -
v_gene: TRBV28

CDR3nt: TGTGCCAGCAGTGTTGGGAATCAGCCCCAGCATTTT
CDR3aa: CASSVGNQPQHF
d_gene: -
j_gene: TRBJ1-5
abundance: -
v_gene: TRBV25-1

CDR3nt: TGCGCCAGCAGCTTAGGTCCCAGAGGGGAAAAACTGTTTTTT
CDR3aa: CASSLGPRGEKLFF
d_gene: -
j_gene: TRBJ1-4
abundance: -
v_gene: TRBV5-1

CDR3nt: TGTGCCAGCGGCACAGGAGCAGATACGCAGTATTTT
CDR3aa: CASGTGADTQYF
d_gene: -
j_gene: TRBJ2-3
abundance: -
v_gene: TRBV28

CDR3nt: TGTGCCACGACTGTAACATCCCAGGACAGGGAAAATAATGAGCAGTTCTTC
CDR3aa: CATTVTSQDRENNEQFF
d_gene: TRBD1
j_gene: TRBJ2-1
abundance: once
v_gene: TRBV7-9

CDR3nt: TGTGCCAGCAGCCGGACTAGCGGGGTTTACAATGAGCAGTTCTTC
CDR3aa: CASSRTSGVYNEQFF
d_gene: TRBD2
j_gene: TRBJ2-1
abundance: -
v_gene: TRBV6-1

CDR3nt: TGTGCCAGCAGCCTGGGACTAGCGGGGCACATAAAAGAGACCCAGTACTTC
CDR3aa: CASSLGLAGHIKETQYF
d_gene: TRBD2
j_gene: TRBJ2-5
abundance: -
v_gene: TRBV7-9

CDR3nt: TGTGCCAGCTCCAAGAGGACCTACGAGCAGTACTTC
CDR3aa: CASSKRTYEQYF
d_gene: -
j_gene: TRBJ2-7
abundance: -
v_gene: TRBV6-1

CDR3nt: TGTGCCAGCAGTTTCCGGTCGAACACCGGGGAGCTGTTTTTT
CDR3aa: CASSFRSNTGELFF
d_gene: -
j_gene: TRBJ2-2
abundance: few
v_gene: TRBV27

CDR3nt: TGTGCCAGTAGTATCGACAGGGGGGATGAGCAGTTCTTC
CDR3aa: CASSIDRGDEQFF
d_gene: TRBD1
j_gene: TRBJ2-1
abundance: once
v_gene: TRBV19

CDR3nt: TGTGCCAGCAGTGCTGACAGGGGTTACTCCTACGAGCAGTACTTC
CDR3aa: CASSADRGYSYEQYF
d_gene: TRBD1
j_gene: TRBJ2-7
abundance: -
v_gene: TRBV2

CDR3nt: TGTGCCAGCAGCCTAACTAGCGGGAGTACCGCAGATACGCAGTATTTT
CDR3aa: CASSLTSGSTADTQYF
d_gene: TRBD2
j_gene: TRBJ2-3
abundance: -
v_gene: TRBV7-2

CDR3nt: TGTGCCAGCAGTTTTGAGGCAGCACCTTCTGGGGCCAACGTCCTGACTTTC
CDR3aa: CASSFEAAPSGANVLTF
d_gene: -
j_gene: TRBJ2-6
abundance: -
v_gene: TRBV2

CDR3nt: TGTGCCAGCAGCTTGGGAAGGGCGGGAGGCCCCTACGAGCAGTACTTC
CDR3aa: CASSLGRAGGPYEQYF
d_gene: TRBD2
j_gene: TRBJ2-7
abundance: -
v_gene: TRBV5-4

CDR3nt: TGTGCCAGCAGTACTTCCGGGGTCATGAACACTGAAGCTTTCTTT
CDR3aa: CASSTSGVMNTEAFF
d_gene: -
j_gene: TRBJ1-1
abundance: -
v_gene: TRBV6-1